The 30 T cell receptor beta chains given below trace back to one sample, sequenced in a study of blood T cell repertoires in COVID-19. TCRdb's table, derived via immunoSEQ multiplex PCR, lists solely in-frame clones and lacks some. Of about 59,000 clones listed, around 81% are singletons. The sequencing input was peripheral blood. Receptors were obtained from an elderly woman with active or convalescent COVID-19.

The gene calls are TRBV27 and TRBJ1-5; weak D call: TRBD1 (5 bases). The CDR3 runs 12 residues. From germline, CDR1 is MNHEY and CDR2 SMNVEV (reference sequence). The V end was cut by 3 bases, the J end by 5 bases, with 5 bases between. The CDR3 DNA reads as TGTGCCAGCAGTTTCAGGGATCAGCCCCAGCATTTT. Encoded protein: CASSFRDQPQHF.

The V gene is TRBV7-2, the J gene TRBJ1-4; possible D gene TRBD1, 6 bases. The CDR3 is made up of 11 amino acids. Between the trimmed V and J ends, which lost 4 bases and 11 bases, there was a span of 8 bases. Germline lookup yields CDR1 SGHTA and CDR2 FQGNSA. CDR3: CASSSDSKLFF. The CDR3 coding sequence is TGTGCCAGCAGCTCGGACAGCAAACTGTTTTTT.

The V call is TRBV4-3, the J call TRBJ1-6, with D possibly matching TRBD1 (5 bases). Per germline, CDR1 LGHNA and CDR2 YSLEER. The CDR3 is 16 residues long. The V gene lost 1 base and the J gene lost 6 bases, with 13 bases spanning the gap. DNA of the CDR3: TGCGCCAGCAGCCAAGTTTGGGGGGGTGGTAATTCACCCCTCCACTTT. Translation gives CASSQVWGGGNSPLHF.

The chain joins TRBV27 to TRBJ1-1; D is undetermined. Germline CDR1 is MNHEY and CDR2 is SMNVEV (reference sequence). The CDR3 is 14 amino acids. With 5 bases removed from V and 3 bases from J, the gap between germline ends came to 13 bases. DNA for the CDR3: TGTGCCAGCAGTCCGTACGCGGGGTACACTGAAGCTTTCTTT. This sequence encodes CASSPYAGYTEAFF.

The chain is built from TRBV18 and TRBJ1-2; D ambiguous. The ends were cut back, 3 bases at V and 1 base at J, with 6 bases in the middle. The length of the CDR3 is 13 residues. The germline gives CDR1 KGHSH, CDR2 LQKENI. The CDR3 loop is CASSPGLNYGYTF. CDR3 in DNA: TGTGCCAGCTCACCGGGCCTTAACTATGGCTACACCTTC.

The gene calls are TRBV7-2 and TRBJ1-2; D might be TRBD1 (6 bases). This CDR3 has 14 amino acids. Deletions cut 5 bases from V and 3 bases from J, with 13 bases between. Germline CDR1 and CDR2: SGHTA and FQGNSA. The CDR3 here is CASSTLQGYYGYTF. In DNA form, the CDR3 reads TGTGCCAGCAGCACCCTACAGGGATACTATGGCTACACCTTC. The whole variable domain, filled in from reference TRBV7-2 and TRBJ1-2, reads GAGVSQSPSNKVTEKGKDVELRCDPISGHTALYWYRQSLGQGLEFLIYFQGNSAPDKSGLPSDRFSAERTGGSVSTLTIQRTQQEDSAVYLCASSTLQGYYGYTFGSGTRLTVV.

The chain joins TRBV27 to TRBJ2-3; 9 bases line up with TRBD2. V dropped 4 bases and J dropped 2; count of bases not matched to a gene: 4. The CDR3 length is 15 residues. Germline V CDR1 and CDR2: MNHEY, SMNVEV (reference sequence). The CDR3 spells CASSSLAGDTDTQYF. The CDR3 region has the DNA TGTGCCAGCAGTTCATTAGCGGGGGACACAGATACGCAGTATTTT.

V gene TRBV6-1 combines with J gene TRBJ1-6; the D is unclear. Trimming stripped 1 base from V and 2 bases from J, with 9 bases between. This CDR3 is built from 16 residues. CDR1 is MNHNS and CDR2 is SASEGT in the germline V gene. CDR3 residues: CASSEGGSTYNSPLHF. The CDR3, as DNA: TGTGCCAGCAGTGAAGGCGGGAGCACCTATAATTCACCCCTCCACTTT.

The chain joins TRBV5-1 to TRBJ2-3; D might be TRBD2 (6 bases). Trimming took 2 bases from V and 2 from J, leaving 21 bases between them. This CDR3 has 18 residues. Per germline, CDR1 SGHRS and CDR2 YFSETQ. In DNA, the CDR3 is TGCGCCAGCAGCTTTATCGCCTCGGCTGCGGGGCACACAGATACGCAGTATTTT. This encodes CASSFIASAAGHTDTQYF.

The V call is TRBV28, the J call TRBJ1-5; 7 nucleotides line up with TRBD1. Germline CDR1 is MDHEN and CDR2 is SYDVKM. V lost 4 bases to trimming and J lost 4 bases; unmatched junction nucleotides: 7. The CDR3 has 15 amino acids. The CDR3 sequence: CASSSSGTANQPQHF. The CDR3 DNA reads TGTGCCAGCAGTTCCTCCGGGACAGCTAATCAGCCCCAGCATTTT.

The CDR3 region has the DNA TGTGCCAGCAGTGAAGCGTGGGCTACCACTGTGAAGCAGTACTTC. This encodes CASSEAWATTVKQYF. The chain couples TRBV6-1 to TRBJ2-7; D is unresolved. The germline gives CDR1 MNHNS, CDR2 SASEGT. CDR3 length: 15 amino acids. V lost 0 bases, J lost 8 bases, and 17 bases lay in between.

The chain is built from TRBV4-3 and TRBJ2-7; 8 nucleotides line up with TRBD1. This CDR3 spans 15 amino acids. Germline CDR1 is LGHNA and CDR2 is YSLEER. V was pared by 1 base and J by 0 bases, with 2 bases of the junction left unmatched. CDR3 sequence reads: CASSQGTGSSYEQYF. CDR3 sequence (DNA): TGCGCCAGCAGCCAAGGGACAGGGAGCTCCTACGAGCAGTACTTC.

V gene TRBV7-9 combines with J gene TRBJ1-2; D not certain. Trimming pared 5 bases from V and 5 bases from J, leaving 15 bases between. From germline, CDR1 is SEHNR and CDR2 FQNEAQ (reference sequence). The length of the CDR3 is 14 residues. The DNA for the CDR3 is TGTGCCAGCAGCCAAGGAGTTATATGGTATGGCTACACCTTC. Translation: CASSQGVIWYGYTF.

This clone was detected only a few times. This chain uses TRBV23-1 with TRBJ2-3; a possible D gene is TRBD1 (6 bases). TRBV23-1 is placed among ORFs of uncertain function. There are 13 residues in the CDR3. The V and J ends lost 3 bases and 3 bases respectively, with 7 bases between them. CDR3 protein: CASSHTGTDTQYF. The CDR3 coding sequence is TGCGCCAGCAGTCATACAGGGACAGATACGCAGTATTTT.

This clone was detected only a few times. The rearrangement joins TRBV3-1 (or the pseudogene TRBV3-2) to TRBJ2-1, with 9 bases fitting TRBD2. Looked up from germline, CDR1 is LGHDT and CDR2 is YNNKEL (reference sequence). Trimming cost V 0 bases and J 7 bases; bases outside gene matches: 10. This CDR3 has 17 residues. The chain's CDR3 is CASSQEGLALARNEQFF. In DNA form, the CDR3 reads TGTGCCAGCAGCCAAGAGGGACTAGCACTCGCGCGAAATGAGCAGTTCTTC.

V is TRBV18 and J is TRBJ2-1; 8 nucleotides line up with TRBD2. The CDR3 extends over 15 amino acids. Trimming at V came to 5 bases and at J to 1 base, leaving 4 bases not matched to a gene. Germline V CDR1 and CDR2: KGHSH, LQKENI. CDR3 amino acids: CASSTGGGSYNEQFF. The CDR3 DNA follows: TGTGCCAGCTCAACCGGGGGGGGATCCTACAATGAGCAGTTCTTC.

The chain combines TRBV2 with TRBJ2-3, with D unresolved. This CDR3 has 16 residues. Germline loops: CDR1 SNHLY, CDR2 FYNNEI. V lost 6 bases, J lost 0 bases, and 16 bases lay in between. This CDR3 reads CASSVPRVASTDTQYF. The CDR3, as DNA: TGTGCCAGCAGCGTGCCGCGAGTAGCCAGCACAGATACGCAGTATTTT.

Here the CDR3 reads CASSQDPGGRQPQHF. For the CDR3, the DNA is TGCGCCAGCAGCCAAGATCCAGGGGGTCGTCAGCCCCAGCATTTT. The chain recombines TRBV4-3 with TRBJ1-5; the match to TRBD1 covers 7 bases. Trimming at V came to 0 bases and at J to 6 bases, leaving 5 bases not matched to a gene. This CDR3 is 15 amino acids long. Germline V gene data show CDR1 as LGHNA and CDR2 as YSLEER.

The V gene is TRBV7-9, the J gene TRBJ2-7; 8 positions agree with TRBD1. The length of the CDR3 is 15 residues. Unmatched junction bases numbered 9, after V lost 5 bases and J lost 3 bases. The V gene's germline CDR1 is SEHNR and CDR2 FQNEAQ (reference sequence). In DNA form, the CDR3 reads TGTGCCAGCAGCCCTCCAGGGGGCCAGGGCTACGAGCAGTACTTC. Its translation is CASSPPGGQGYEQYF.

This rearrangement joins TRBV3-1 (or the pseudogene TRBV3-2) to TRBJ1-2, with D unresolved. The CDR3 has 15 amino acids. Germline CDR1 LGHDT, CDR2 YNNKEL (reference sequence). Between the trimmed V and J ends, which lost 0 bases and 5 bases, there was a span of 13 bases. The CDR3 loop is CASSQDGRTVYGYTF. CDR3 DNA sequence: TGTGCCAGCAGCCAAGACGGAAGGACTGTTTATGGCTACACCTTC.

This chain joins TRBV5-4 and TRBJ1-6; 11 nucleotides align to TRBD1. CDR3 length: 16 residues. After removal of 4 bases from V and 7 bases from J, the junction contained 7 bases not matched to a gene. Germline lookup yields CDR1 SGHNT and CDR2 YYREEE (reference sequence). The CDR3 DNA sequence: TGTGCCAGCAGCCCAGGGACAGGGGGTTCGAATTCACCCCTCCACTTT. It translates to CASSPGTGGSNSPLHF.

The CDR3 sequence: CASSIRVRDKMNEQFF. CDR3 coding DNA: TGTGCCAGTAGTATAAGGGTACGGGACAAGATGAATGAGCAGTTCTTC. The rearrangement uses TRBV19 and TRBJ2-1; TRBD1 might be the D (6 bases). The CDR3 consists of 16 residues. Between the trimmed V and J ends, which lost 2 bases and 7 bases, there was a span of 18 bases. Looked up from germline, CDR1 is LNHDA and CDR2 is SQIVND (reference sequence).

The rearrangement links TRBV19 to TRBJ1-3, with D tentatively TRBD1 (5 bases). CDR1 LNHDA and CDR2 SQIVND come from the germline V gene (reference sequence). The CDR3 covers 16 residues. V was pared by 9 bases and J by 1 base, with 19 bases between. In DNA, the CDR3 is TGTGCCAGCAAAGGATCCCAGACAGCATCTGGAAACACCATATATTTT. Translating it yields CASKGSQTASGNTIYF.

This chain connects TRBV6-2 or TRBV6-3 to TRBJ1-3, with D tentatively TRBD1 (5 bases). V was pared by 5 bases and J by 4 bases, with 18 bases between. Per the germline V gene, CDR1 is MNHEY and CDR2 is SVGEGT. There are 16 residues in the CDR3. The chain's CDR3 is CASSPHDRSPGNTIYF. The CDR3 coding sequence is TGTGCCAGCAGTCCCCATGACAGAAGCCCCGGAAACACCATATATTTT.

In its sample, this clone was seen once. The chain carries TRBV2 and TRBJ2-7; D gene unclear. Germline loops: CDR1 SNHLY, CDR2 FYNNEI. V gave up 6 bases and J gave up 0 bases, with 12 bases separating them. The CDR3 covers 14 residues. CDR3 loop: CASRPTVSSYEQYF. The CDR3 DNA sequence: TGTGCCAGCAGGCCTACGGTTAGCTCCTACGAGCAGTACTTC.

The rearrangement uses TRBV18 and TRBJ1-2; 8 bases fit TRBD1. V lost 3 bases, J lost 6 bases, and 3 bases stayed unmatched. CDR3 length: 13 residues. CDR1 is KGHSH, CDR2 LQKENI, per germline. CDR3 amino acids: CASSPDRANGYTF. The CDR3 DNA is TGTGCCAGCTCACCGGACAGGGCGAATGGCTACACCTTC.

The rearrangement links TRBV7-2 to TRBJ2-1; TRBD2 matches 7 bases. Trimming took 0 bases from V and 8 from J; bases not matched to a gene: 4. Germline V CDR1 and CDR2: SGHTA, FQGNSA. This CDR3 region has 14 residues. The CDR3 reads CASSLAGGVDEQFF. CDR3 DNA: TGTGCCAGCAGCTTAGCGGGGGGGGTAGATGAGCAGTTCTTC.

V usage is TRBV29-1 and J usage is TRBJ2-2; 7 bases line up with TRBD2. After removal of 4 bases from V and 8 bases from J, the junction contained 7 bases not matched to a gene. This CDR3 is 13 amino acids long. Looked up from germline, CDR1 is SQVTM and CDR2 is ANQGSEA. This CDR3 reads CSVGAGVSGELFF. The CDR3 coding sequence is TGCAGCGTTGGCGCGGGAGTATCGGGGGAGCTGTTTTTT.

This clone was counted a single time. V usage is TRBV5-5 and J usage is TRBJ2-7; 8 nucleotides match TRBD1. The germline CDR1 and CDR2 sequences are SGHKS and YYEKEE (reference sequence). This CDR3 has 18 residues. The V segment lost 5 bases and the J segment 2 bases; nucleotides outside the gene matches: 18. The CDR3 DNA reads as TGTGCCAGCAGTCGACTACCTGGACAGGGTAATTACGCCTACGAGCAGTACTTC. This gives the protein CASSRLPGQGNYAYEQYF. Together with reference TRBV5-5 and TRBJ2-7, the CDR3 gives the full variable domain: DAGVTQSPTHLIKTRGQQVTLRCSPISGHKSVSWYQQVLGQGPQFIFQYYEKEERGRGNFPDRFSARQFPNYSSELNVNALLLGDSALYLCASSRLPGQGNYAYEQYFGPGTRLTVT.

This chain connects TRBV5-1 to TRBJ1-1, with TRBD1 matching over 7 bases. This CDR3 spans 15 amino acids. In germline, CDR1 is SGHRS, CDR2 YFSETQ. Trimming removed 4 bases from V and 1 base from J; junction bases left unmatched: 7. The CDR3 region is CASSLGDRENTEAFF. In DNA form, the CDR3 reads TGCGCCAGCAGCCTGGGGGACAGAGAGAACACTGAAGCTTTCTTT.